A single sample is the source of the 25 T cell receptor beta chains below, sequenced in a study of monozygotic twins with inflammatory bowel disease. Using the 5' RACE reads, TCRdb records one entry per CDR3 protein without DNA. This listing includes approximately 200,000 distinct CDR3 sequences. Source material: blood. These receptors originate from a human donor with ulcerative colitis or Crohn's disease, or a healthy co-twin of an affected twin (not recorded which).

The rearrangement joins TRBV20-1 to TRBJ1-4; lacking DNA, the TRBD1 call made by TCRdb goes unchecked. The CDR3 consists of 13 residues. Germline values: CDR1 DFQATT, CDR2 SNEGSKA (reference sequence). CDR3 sequence: CSAQDRGNEKLFF.

The CDR3 sequence: CSASRDINQPQHF. The J gene is TRBJ1-5, the V gene TRBV20-1; absent DNA, TCRdb's TRBD1 call cannot be checked. This CDR3 is 13 amino acids long. CDR1 is DFQATT, CDR2 SNEGSKA, per germline (reference sequence).

The chain combines TRBV6-5 with TRBJ2-2. CDR1 and CDR2 (germline): MNHEY, SVGAGI. This CDR3 has 13 amino acids. CDR3 protein: CASTHSNTGELFF.

The chain is built from TRBV12-3 or TRBV12-4 and TRBJ2-3; the D gene TCRdb calls, TRBD1, cannot be checked with no DNA. This CDR3 region has 15 residues. CDR3 loop: CASTPMGAIRNTQYF.

The chain uses TRBV5-1 and TRBJ1-1; TCRdb calls TRBD1, which cannot be checked without DNA. Germline V CDR1 and CDR2: SGHRS, YFSETQ. This CDR3 has 15 residues. CDR3: CASSLDPGQTVEAFF.

The J gene is TRBJ1-2, the V gene TRBV20-1. Germline V gene sequence: CDR1 DFQATT, CDR2 SNEGSKA (reference sequence). The CDR3 totals 12 residues. The CDR3 loop is CSARTANYGYTF.

The chain combines TRBV7-9 with TRBJ1-2; TCRdb designates TRBD1, a call that cannot be tested without DNA. The germline gives CDR1 SEHNR, CDR2 FQNEAQ (reference sequence). The CDR3 runs to 14 residues. CDR3 sequence reads: CASSSQGIYYGYTF.

The chain employs TRBV29-1 and TRBJ1-2; TCRdb selects TRBD1, and the lack of DNA leaves this call unchecked. CDR1 and CDR2 (germline): SQVTM, ANQGSEA. This CDR3 is 17 amino acids long. The CDR3 sequence is CSVWTAARPNHNYGYTF.

This chain uses TRBV7-2 with TRBJ2-1; the D call from TCRdb, TRBD2, cannot be confirmed without DNA. The CDR3 consists of 13 residues. CDR1 is SGHTA, CDR2 FQGNSA, per germline. The CDR3 reads CASSRGGANRHFF.

V gene TRBV3-1 combines with J gene TRBJ1-1. CDR1 and CDR2 (germline): LGHDT, YNNKEL (reference sequence). There are 14 residues in the CDR3. CDR3: CASSLRESNTEAFF.

V is TRBV5-6 and J is TRBJ1-6. Looked up from germline, CDR1 is SGHDT and CDR2 is YYEEEE. CDR3 length: 13 amino acids. The CDR3 region is CASSNQVNSPLHF.

The chain employs TRBV6-1 and TRBJ2-1; no DNA is available, so the TRBD1 call from TCRdb remains unchecked. Germline lookup yields CDR1 MNHNS and CDR2 SASEGT. The CDR3 covers 15 residues. CDR3: CASSWDTSPTNEQFF.

The chain has TRBV11-2 and TRBJ2-7; TCRdb reports TRBD1, a call that lacks DNA to check it against. Per germline, CDR1 SGHAT and CDR2 FQNNGV. CDR3 size: 13 residues. The CDR3 sequence: CASRVGANYEQYF.

The gene calls are TRBV29-1 and TRBJ2-7; the TCRdb call, TRBD1, lacks DNA for checking. The length of the CDR3 is 14 residues. Germline CDR1 and CDR2: SQVTM and ANQGSEA. CDR3 protein: CSVRATGSIYEQYF.

The chain carries TRBV7-2 and TRBJ1-4. CDR3 length equals 15 residues. Germline CDR1 is SGHTA and CDR2 is FQGNSA. The CDR3 reads CASSLEGRRNEKLFF.

J is TRBJ2-1 and V is TRBV12-5; the TCRdb D gene call, TRBD1, has no DNA to confirm it. The CDR3 is made up of 15 amino acids. CDR1 and CDR2 from the germline V gene are LGHNT and FRNRAP. The CDR3 sequence is CASGLGGTAYNEQFF.

J is TRBJ1-1 and V is TRBV15. Germline V gene sequence: CDR1 LNHNV, CDR2 YYDKDF (reference sequence). The CDR3 has 14 amino acids. CDR3 loop: CATSSGSVNTEAFF. The full variable domain, in which reference TRBV15 and TRBJ1-1 provide the parts outside the CDR3, is DAMVIQNPRYQVTQFGKPVTLSCSQTLNHNVMYWYQQKSSQAPKLLFHYYDKDFNNEADTPDNFQSRRPNTSFCFLDIRSPGLGDTAMYLCATSSGSVNTEAFFGQGTRLTVV.

V usage is TRBV2 and J usage is TRBJ1-2; TCRdb picks TRBD1, but there is no DNA to check that call. Per germline, CDR1 SNHLY and CDR2 FYNNEI. CDR3 length: 14 residues. The CDR3 region is CASSGATGTGGYTF.

The chain recombines TRBV7-8 with TRBJ2-3; TCRdb outputs TRBD2, but without DNA this stays unchecked. Germline lookup yields CDR1 SGHVS and CDR2 FQNEAQ. The CDR3 length is 14 residues. CDR3 protein: CASSDGLRTDTQYF.

The chain couples TRBV7-3 to TRBJ1-1. This CDR3 has 13 amino acids. Germline V CDR1 and CDR2: SGHTA, FQGTGA. The chain's CDR3 is CASSLGPPEEAFF.

The chain couples TRBV28 to TRBJ2-7. The CDR3 covers 12 residues. Germline V gene data show CDR1 as MDHEN and CDR2 as SYDVKM. CDR3 sequence: CASSLLNDEQYF.

V is TRBV5-1 and J is TRBJ2-3; the D call from TCRdb, TRBD1, cannot be confirmed without DNA. Germline V lookup: CDR1 SGHRS, CDR2 YFSETQ. This CDR3 has 15 amino acids. Here the CDR3 reads CASSLGQGATDTQYF.

The chain couples TRBV7-6 to TRBJ2-5. The CDR3 sequence is 14 residues long. CDR1 and CDR2 from the germline V gene are SGHVS and FNYEAQ. The CDR3 sequence is CASSFRRSQETQYF.

This rearrangement joins TRBV5-1 to TRBJ2-1. Germline assignment: CDR1 SGHRS and CDR2 YFSETQ. The CDR3 has 12 amino acids. CDR3 region: CASSSVYNEQFF.

The chain joins TRBV2 to TRBJ2-6. The CDR3 is made up of 18 amino acids. Germline CDR1 reads SNHLY; CDR2 reads FYNNEI. CDR3 loop: CASSEGGQAGSGANVLTF.